This T cell receptor (beta chain) stems from a study of T cell repertoires in cytomegalovirus infection. Study-level background: Public TCR beta signatures indicated both CMV infection and matching HLA type.

Each CDR3 protein is one row after TCRdb ran MiXCR on the reads. Of fewer than 350,000 distinct CDR3 sequences in the sample, 15% to 20% were seen once. Study-wide points: The cumulative frequency of public TCR beta families distinguished individuals who carried CMV together with the relevant HLA.

CDR3 length equals 13 residues. V lost 1 base, J lost 2 bases, and 4 bases lay in between. Germline CDR1 is SGHVS and CDR2 is FNYEAQ. This clonotype was seen repeatedly, ten times or more. The antigen is undetermined. The clonotype comes from a human donor in good health (CMV status not recorded). Some clones in this sample may be carry-over from other donors' samples. The specimen was PBMCs. J is TRBJ2-3 and V is TRBV7-6; D call uncertain. CDR3 nucleotides: TGTGCCAGCAGCTTAGAAATCACAGATACGCAGTATTTT. Its translation: CASSLEITDTQYF.